This T cell receptor beta chain was obtained from a study of technical replicates of blood from several donors. From germline, CDR1 is SGHDN and CDR2 FVKESK. V dropped 2 bases and J dropped 6 bases, with 8 bases sitting between them. This CDR3 has 14 amino acids. The repertoire was sequenced with immunoSEQ multiplex PCR; TCRdb's copy has only in-frame clones and lacks some. The repertoire consists of 100,000 or so clones, with over 90% occurring once and the leading ten covering 0.2% to 0.25%. This sequence was found in a human donor in good health. Sequenced input: T cells isolated from PBMCs. V is TRBV14 and J is TRBJ1-6; maybe TRBD1 (6 bases). In nucleotides, the CDR3 is TGTGCCAGCAGCCAAACAGGGTCTAATTCACCCCTCCACTTT. This sequence encodes CASSQTGSNSPLHF.